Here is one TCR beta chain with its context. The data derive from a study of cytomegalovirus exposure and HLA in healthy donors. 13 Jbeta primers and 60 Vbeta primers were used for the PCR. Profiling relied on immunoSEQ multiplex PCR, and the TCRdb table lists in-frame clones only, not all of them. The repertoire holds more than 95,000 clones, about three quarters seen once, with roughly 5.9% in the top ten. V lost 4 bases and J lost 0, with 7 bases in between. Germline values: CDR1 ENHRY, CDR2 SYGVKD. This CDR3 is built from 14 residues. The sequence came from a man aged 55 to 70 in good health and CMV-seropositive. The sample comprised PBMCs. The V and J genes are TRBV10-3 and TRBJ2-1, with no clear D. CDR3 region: CAISVDSSYNEQFF. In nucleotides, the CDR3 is TGTGCCATCAGTGTAGATAGCTCCTACAATGAGCAGTTCTTC.